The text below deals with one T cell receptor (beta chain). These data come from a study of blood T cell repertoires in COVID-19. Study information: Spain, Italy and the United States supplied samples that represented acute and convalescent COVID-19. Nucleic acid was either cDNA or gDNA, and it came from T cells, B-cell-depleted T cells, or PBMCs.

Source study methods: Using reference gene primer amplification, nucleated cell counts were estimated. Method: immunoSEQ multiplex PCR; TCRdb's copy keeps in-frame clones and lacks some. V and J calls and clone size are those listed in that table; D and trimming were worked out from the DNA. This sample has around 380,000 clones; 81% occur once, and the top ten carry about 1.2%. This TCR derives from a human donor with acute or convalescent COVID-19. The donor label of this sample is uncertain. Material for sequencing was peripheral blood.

CDR3 DNA sequence: TGTGCCAGCAGCTCCCTCCGGGTCGGCGGGGTCTACAATGAGCAGTTCTTC. Its translation: CASSSLRVGGVYNEQFF. The V call is TRBV7-8, the J call TRBJ2-1; TRBD2 might be the D (6 bases). CDR1 SGHVS and CDR2 FQNEAQ come from the germline V gene. This CDR3 has 17 amino acids. Trimming took off 4 bases at V and 3 bases at J, with 19 bases between the two ends.